The 27 T cell receptor beta chains in this list originate from one sample, sequenced in a study of shared clonotypes between healthy human individuals. The protocol was immunoSEQ multiplex PCR, while the TCRdb copy is restricted to in-frame clones and leaves out a portion. Of just over 2,000,000 clones listed, about 95% are singletons. Naive CD8 cells comprised CD45RO-negative, CCR7-positively selected cells, excluding terminally differentiated effector memory CD45RA+ cells. The specimen sequenced was naive CD8+ T cells sorted from blood. The receptors were sampled from a man between 18 and 35 years old in good health.

The chain couples TRBV11-2 to TRBJ2-7; 9 bases fit TRBD2. Looked up from germline, CDR1 is SGHAT and CDR2 is FQNNGV. The length of the CDR3 is 15 residues. Germline trimming cut 1 base from V and 7 bases from J; bases unmatched to any gene: 8. CDR3 nucleotide sequence: TGTGCCAGCAGCTTAGTAGCGGGAGTGTTCGGAGAGCAGTACTTC. Translating gives CASSLVAGVFGEQYF.

This chain connects TRBV2 to TRBJ1-6; 8 nucleotides line up with TRBD1. The length of the CDR3 is 14 residues. V lost 6 bases, J lost 10 bases, and 8 bases stayed unmatched. Germline V gene lookup returns CDR1 SNHLY and CDR2 FYNNEI. This CDR3 is CASRSRGRESPLHF. The CDR3 DNA reads TGTGCCAGCAGAAGCAGGGGGCGCGAATCACCCCTCCACTTT.

The chain couples TRBV27 to TRBJ2-7; 9 bases are shared with TRBD1. Germline CDR1 and CDR2: MNHEY and SMNVEV (reference sequence). The CDR3 extends over 16 amino acids. The trim removed 6 bases at V and 0 bases at J, leaving 9 bases unmatched. The CDR3 here is CASSLLGTGFSYEQYF. The CDR3 DNA reads TGTGCCAGCAGCCTTCTGGGGACAGGGTTCTCCTACGAGCAGTACTTC.

The V call is TRBV19, the J call TRBJ2-1; a possible D gene is TRBD2 (7 bases). The CDR3 is 14 amino acids. CDR1 and CDR2 from the germline V gene are LNHDA and SQIVND (reference sequence). V gave up 2 bases and J gave up 9 bases, with 14 bases separating them. The CDR3 region is CASSITSEGGEQFF. The CDR3 DNA follows: TGTGCCAGTAGTATAACTAGCGAGGGGGGTGAGCAGTTCTTC. The full variable domain, rest sourced from reference TRBV19 and TRBJ2-1, is DGGITQSPKYLFRKEGQNVTLSCEQNLNHDAMYWYRQDPGQGLRLIYYSQIVNDFQKGDIAEGYSVSREKKESFPLTVTSAQKNPTAFYLCASSITSEGGEQFFGPGTRLTVL.

This clone was recorded a few times. Germline and junction disagree at one end, which may indicate a read error. The chain has TRBV6-6 and TRBJ1-6, with TRBD1 identical over 10 bases. The CDR3 sequence is 16 residues long. Germline V gives CDR1 MNHNY, CDR2 SVGAGI (reference sequence). The CDR3 sequence: CASSSPTGGYDSPLHF. The DNA of the CDR3 is TGTGCCAGCAGTTCTCCGACAGGGGGCTATGATTCACCCCTCCACTTT.

CDR3 region: CASTMLAGGPYEQYF. The CDR3 DNA reads TGTGCCAGCACTATGCTAGCGGGGGGACCATACGAGCAGTACTTC. V and J are TRBV28 and TRBJ2-7, with TRBD2 identical over 11 bases. Germline-derived CDR1 and CDR2 are MDHEN and SYDVKM. V dropped 7 bases and J dropped 4; count of bases not matched to a gene: 9. This CDR3 comprises 15 residues.

CDR3 DNA sequence: TGTGCCAGCAGGGCGGGACAGACCTACGAGCAGTACTTC. Translated, it gives CASRAGQTYEQYF. The J gene is TRBJ2-7, the V gene TRBV28; the D gene is possibly TRBD1 (7 bases). CDR3 size: 13 residues. CDR1 MDHEN and CDR2 SYDVKM come from the germline V gene. Trimming took off 6 bases at V and 2 bases at J, with 11 bases between the two ends.

The J gene is TRBJ1-1, the V gene TRBV11-3, with 7 bases identical to TRBD1. Germline CDR1 is SGHNT and CDR2 is YENEEA. There are 13 residues in the CDR3. The junction had 3 bases not matched to a gene; V was cut back by 3 bases and J by 5 bases. CDR3 region: CASSFRGGTEAFF. The CDR3 DNA reads as TGTGCCAGCAGCTTCAGGGGGGGGACTGAAGCTTTCTTT.

The chain joins TRBV4-3 to TRBJ2-1; D might be TRBD1 or TRBD2, each matching 6 bases. Trimming shortened V by 4 bases and J by 1 base, and 32 bases separated the two germline ends. The CDR3 totals 22 residues. Germline loops: CDR1 LGHNA, CDR2 YSLEER. Written as DNA, the CDR3 is TGCGCCAGCAGCCCTCTCCTGGCGGATGTGTTGAGCGAGGGGGGTTCCTACAATGAGCAGTTCTTC. Its protein is CASSPLLADVLSEGGSYNEQFF.

Here the CDR3 DNA reads TGTGCCAGCAGTTTATCGAGGGTCCATAATTCACCCCTCCACTTT. Amino acids: CASSLSRVHNSPLHF. This rearrangement joins TRBV27 to TRBJ1-6; D not resolved. Trimming left V 0 bases short and J 5 bases short, with 8 bases between. The germline V gene has CDR1 MNHEY and CDR2 SMNVEV (reference sequence). CDR3 length: 15 amino acids.

The table lists this clone with a count of one. The chain employs TRBV7-9 and TRBJ2-7, with a tentative D call TRBD2 (6 bases). The V and J ends lost 3 bases and 2 bases respectively, with 14 bases between them. The CDR3 is 15 residues long. The germline V gene encodes CDR1 SEHNR and CDR2 FQNEAQ (reference sequence). This chain's CDR3 is CASSFPTSRTYEQYF. DNA of the CDR3: TGTGCCAGCAGCTTCCCGACTAGTCGTACCTACGAGCAGTACTTC.

The sample holds a few counts of this clone. Other DNA sequences in the sample encode the same CDR3. This chain links TRBV7-3 with TRBJ2-2; a weak D match, TRBD1 (5 bases). The CDR3 contains 13 residues. The germline CDR1 and CDR2 sequences are SGHTA and FQGTGA. Trimming left V 5 bases short and J 4 bases short, with 8 bases between. This CDR3 reads CASSPTGTGELFF. The CDR3 DNA reads as TGTGCCAGCAGCCCCACAGGCACCGGGGAGCTGTTTTTT.

CDR3 sequence (DNA): TGTGCCAGCAGCCAAGTCCAGGGCTGGGGGCAAGAGACCCAGTACTTC. This encodes CASSQVQGWGQETQYF. This chain links TRBV14 with TRBJ2-5; tentatively, D is TRBD1 or TRBD2 (5 bases each). Germline V gene data show CDR1 as SGHDN and CDR2 as FVKESK. The germline V and J ends were trimmed by 1 base and 2 bases, with 14 bases remaining between them. This CDR3 has 16 residues.

V is TRBV4-1 and J is TRBJ1-3; D unclear. Germline-derived CDR1 and CDR2 are MGHRA and YSYEKL. This CDR3 spans 20 amino acids. Trimming cost V 0 bases and J 4 bases, with 25 bases left between them. The CDR3 sequence: CASSQEVKRDSYEEGNTIYF. The CDR3 DNA sequence: TGCGCCAGCAGCCAAGAGGTGAAGAGGGATTCTTACGAGGAGGGAAACACCATATATTTT.

Only a few counts were recorded for this clone. Other DNA sequences from this sample encode an identical CDR3 as well. The chain employs TRBV14 and TRBJ2-3; D remains ambiguous. CDR3 length: 13 residues. Germline-derived CDR1 and CDR2 are SGHDN and FVKESK. Trimming took off 4 bases at V and 0 bases at J, with 5 bases between the two ends. In nucleotides, the CDR3 is TGTGCCAGCAGCCTAACTAGCACAGATACGCAGTATTTT. The encoded protein is CASSLTSTDTQYF.

This chain links TRBV7-9 with TRBJ1-4; no reliable D call. The V end was cut by 5 bases, the J end by 10 bases, with 17 bases between. This CDR3 region has 14 residues. Germline CDR1 is SEHNR and CDR2 is FQNEAQ (reference sequence). This chain's CDR3 is CASSIKGPTAKLFF. CDR3 coding DNA: TGTGCCAGCAGCATAAAAGGGCCTACAGCAAAACTGTTTTTT.

The chain's CDR3 is CASSLRQKGTGELFF. The CDR3 nucleotides read TGCGCCAGCAGCCTTCGACAGAAGGGCACCGGGGAGCTGTTTTTT. The rearrangement joins TRBV5-1 to TRBJ2-2, with D maybe TRBD1 (5 bases). With 4 bases removed from V and 4 bases from J, the gap between germline ends came to 14 bases. The CDR3 covers 15 residues. Germline CDR1 SGHRS, CDR2 YFSETQ.

The chain carries TRBV2 and TRBJ1-4; maybe TRBD1 (6 bases). V was pared by 5 bases and J by 0 bases, with 34 bases between. The CDR3 length is 23 residues. The germline CDR1 and CDR2 sequences are SNHLY and FYNNEI. The CDR3 sequence: CASSPQGGRGSLPEAATNEKLFF. DNA of the CDR3: TGTGCCAGCAGTCCTCAAGGGGGTCGGGGGTCTTTGCCAGAGGCCGCAACTAATGAAAAACTGTTTTTT.

The chain joins TRBV6-4 to TRBJ2-1; no clear D gene. V was shortened by 0 bases and J by 1 base, with 10 bases between the two germline ends. CDR1 and CDR2 from the germline V gene are MRHNA and SNTAGT. CDR3 size: 16 residues. As DNA, the CDR3 is TGTGCCAGCAGTGACTCCGCCTGGGGATCCTACAATGAGCAGTTCTTC. Amino acids: CASSDSAWGSYNEQFF.

Regarding this clone: Other DNA variants within this sample encode the same CDR3. The chain couples TRBV7-9 to TRBJ2-7; a possible D gene is TRBD2 (5 bases). Germline V CDR1 and CDR2: SEHNR, FQNEAQ (reference sequence). V lost 2 bases to trimming and J lost 4 bases, with 6 bases between them. CDR3 size: 12 residues. DNA for the CDR3: TGTGCCAGCAGCTTAAGCGGTTACGAGCAGTACTTC. Its protein is CASSLSGYEQYF. The full variable domain, in which reference TRBV7-9 and TRBJ2-7 provide the parts outside the CDR3, is DTGVSQNPRHKITKRGQNVTFRCDPISEHNRLYWYRQTLGQGPEFLTYFQNEAQLEKSRLLSDRFSAERPKGSFSTLEIQRTEQGDSAMYLCASSLSGYEQYFGPGTRLTVT.

The rearrangement joins TRBV19 to TRBJ2-7; D ambiguous. The germline gives CDR1 LNHDA, CDR2 SQIVND (reference sequence). V lost 2 bases to trimming and J lost 2 bases, with 10 bases between them. This CDR3 contains 14 residues. The CDR3 coding sequence is TGTGCCAGTAGTATATCGGATTCCACCTACGAGCAGTACTTC. Translating gives CASSISDSTYEQYF.

The V gene is TRBV30, the J gene TRBJ1-4; D may be TRBD1 (5 bases). The CDR3 contains 14 residues. V shed 0 bases and J shed 3 bases, with 8 bases lying between them. Germline loops: CDR1 GTSNPN, CDR2 SVGIG (reference sequence). CDR3 in DNA: TGTGCCTGGAGTGTGGGGCAGGCTAATGAAAAACTGTTTTTT. This codes for CAWSVGQANEKLFF.

The rearrangement joins TRBV27 to TRBJ2-7, with 9 bases identical to TRBD2. The J segment lost 2 bases and the V segment lost 5 bases, leaving 10 bases of the junction unmatched. Germline CDR1 MNHEY, CDR2 SMNVEV (reference sequence). This CDR3 has 16 residues. The CDR3 DNA reads TGTGCCAGCAGTCCTTCTAGCGGGGCAAACACCTACGAGCAGTACTTC. It translates to CASSPSSGANTYEQYF.

This chain joins TRBV2 and TRBJ1-4; D perhaps matches TRBD1 (6 bases). Deletions cut 3 bases from V and 3 bases from J, with 11 bases between. Germline V gene lookup returns CDR1 SNHLY and CDR2 FYNNEI. The CDR3 extends over 15 amino acids. In DNA form, the CDR3 reads TGTGCCAGCAGTGATGAGGGGGATCCTAATGAAAAACTGTTTTTT. Encoded protein: CASSDEGDPNEKLFF.

V is TRBV5-1 and J is TRBJ1-3, with 9 nucleotides matching TRBD1. Germline V gives CDR1 SGHRS, CDR2 YFSETQ. CDR3 size: 16 residues. The V and J ends lost 2 bases and 4 bases, in that order; junction bases with no gene match: 7. CDR3 nucleotide sequence: TGCGCCAGCAGCTTAGCGGGACAGGGAACCGGAAACACCATATATTTT. This codes for CASSLAGQGTGNTIYF.

This clone was detected only once. The chain employs TRBV13 and TRBJ2-7; 9 bases fit TRBD1. The V segment lost 1 base and the J segment 8 bases; nucleotides outside the gene matches: 3. This CDR3 has 13 residues. Germline V gene sequence: CDR1 PRHDT, CDR2 FYEKMQ (reference sequence). The CDR3 DNA reads as TGTGCCAGCAGCTTAGAGGGACAGGGCAAGCAGTACTTC. Its translation is CASSLEGQGKQYF.

The chain combines TRBV25-1 with TRBJ2-3; TRBD2 matches at 9 bases. This CDR3 contains 15 residues. The ends lost 0 bases at V and 6 bases at J; junction bases unmatched: 4. Germline CDR1 is MGHDK and CDR2 is SYGVNS. The CDR3 nucleotides read TGTGCCAGCAGTGAATATGGGCTAGCGGGGGATACGCAGTATTTT. This encodes CASSEYGLAGDTQYF. Drawing the rest from reference TRBV25-1 and TRBJ2-3, the complete variable domain is EADIYQTPRYLVIGTGKKITLECSQTMGHDKMYWYQQDPGMELHLIHYSYGVNSTEKGDLSSESTVSRIRTEHFPLTLESARPSHTSQYLCASSEYGLAGDTQYFGPGTRLTVL.